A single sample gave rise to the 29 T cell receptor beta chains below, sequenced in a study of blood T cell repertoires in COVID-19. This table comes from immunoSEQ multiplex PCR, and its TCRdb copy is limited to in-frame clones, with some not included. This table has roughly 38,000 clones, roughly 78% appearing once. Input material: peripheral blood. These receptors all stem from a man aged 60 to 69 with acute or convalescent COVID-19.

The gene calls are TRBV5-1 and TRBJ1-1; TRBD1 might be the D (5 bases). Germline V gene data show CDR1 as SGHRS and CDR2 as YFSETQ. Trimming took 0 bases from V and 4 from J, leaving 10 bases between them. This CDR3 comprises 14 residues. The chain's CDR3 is CASSLVGQGTEAFF. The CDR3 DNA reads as TGCGCCAGCAGCTTGGTAGGGCAGGGCACTGAAGCTTTCTTT.

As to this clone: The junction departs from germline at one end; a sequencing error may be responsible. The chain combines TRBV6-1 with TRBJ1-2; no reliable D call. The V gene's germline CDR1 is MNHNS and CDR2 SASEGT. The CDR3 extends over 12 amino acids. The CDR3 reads CASSEEGWRELF. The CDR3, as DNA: TGTGCCAGCAGTGAAGAAGGATGGAGGGAGCTCTTC.

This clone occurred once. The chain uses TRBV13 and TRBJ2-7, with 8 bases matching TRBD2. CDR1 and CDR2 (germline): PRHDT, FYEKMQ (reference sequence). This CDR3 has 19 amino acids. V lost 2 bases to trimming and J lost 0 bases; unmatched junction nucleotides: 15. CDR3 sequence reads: CASSLNAGGPYGGSYEQYF. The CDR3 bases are TGTGCCAGCAGCTTAAATGCGGGAGGTCCCTATGGGGGCTCCTACGAGCAGTACTTC. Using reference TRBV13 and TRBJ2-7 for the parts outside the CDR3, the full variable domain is AAGVIQSPRHLIKEKRETATLKCYPIPRHDTVYWYQQGPGQDPQFLISFYEKMQSDKGSIPDRFSAQQFSDYHSELNMSSLELGDSALYFCASSLNAGGPYGGSYEQYFGPGTRLTVT.

The DNA for the CDR3 is TGTGCCAGCAGCCCCTTGACTGAAGCTTTCTTT. Its protein product is CASSPLTEAFF. V and J are TRBV25-1 and TRBJ1-1; D not certain. The CDR3 extends over 11 amino acids. Trimming cost V 6 bases and J 5 bases, with 7 bases left between them. Germline CDR1 reads MGHDK; CDR2 reads SYGVNS.

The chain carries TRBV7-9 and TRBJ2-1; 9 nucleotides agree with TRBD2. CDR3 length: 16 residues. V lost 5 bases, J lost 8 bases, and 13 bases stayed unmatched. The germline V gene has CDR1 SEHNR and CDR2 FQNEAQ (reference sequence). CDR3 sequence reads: CASSPRGSGSRDEQFF. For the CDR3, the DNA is TGTGCCAGCAGCCCGCGTGGTAGCGGGAGCAGGGATGAGCAGTTCTTC.

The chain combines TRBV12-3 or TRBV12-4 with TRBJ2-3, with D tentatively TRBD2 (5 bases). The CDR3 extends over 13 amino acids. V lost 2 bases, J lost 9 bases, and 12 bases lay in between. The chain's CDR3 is CASSLRSRETQYF. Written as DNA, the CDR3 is TGTGCCAGCAGTTTACGGTCGAGGGAGACGCAGTATTTT.

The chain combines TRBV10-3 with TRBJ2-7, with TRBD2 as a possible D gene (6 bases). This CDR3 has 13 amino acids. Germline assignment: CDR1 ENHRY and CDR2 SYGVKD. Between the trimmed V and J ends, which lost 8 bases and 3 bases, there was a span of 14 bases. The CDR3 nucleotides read TGTGCCATCGGGTCGGGGGTTTACTACGAGCAGTACTTC. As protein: CAIGSGVYYEQYF.

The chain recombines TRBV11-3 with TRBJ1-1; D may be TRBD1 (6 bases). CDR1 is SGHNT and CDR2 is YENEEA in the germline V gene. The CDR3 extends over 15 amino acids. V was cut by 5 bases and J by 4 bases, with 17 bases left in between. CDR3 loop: CASSPRTGSGTEAFF. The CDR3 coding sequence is TGTGCCAGCAGCCCGAGAACAGGGTCCGGCACTGAAGCTTTCTTT.

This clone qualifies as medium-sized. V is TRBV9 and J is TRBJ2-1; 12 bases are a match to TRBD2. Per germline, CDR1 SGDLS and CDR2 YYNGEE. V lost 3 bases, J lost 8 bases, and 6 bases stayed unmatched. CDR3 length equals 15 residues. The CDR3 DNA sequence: TGTGCCAGCAGCGCGCTAGCGGGAGGGGAGTATGAGCAGTTCTTC. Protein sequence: CASSALAGGEYEQFF.

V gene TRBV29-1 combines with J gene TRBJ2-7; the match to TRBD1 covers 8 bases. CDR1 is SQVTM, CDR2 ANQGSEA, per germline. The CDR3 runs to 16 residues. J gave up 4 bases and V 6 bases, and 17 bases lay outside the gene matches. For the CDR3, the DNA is TGCAGCGTATCGGGACAGGTGGGGGATGGTGTATACGAGCAGTACTTC. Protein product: CSVSGQVGDGVYEQYF.

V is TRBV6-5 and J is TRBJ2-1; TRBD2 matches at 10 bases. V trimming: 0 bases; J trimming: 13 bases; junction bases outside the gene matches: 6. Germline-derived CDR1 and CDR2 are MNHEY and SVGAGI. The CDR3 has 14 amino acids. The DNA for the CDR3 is TGTGCCAGCAGTTACTCGGGTCCTAGCGGGAGTCAGTTCTTC. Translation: CASSYSGPSGSQFF.

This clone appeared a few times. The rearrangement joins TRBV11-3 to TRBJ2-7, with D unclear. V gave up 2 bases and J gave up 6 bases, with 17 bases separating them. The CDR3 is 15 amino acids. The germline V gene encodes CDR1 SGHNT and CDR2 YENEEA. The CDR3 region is CASSLMNAIRSEQYF. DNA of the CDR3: TGTGCCAGCAGCTTAATGAACGCGATAAGGAGCGAGCAGTACTTC.

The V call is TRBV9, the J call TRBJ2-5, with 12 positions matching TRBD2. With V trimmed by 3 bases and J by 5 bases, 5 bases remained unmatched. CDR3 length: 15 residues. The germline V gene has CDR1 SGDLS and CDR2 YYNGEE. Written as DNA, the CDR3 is TGTGCCAGCAGCGGACTAGCGGGAGATGGGGAGACCCAGTACTTC. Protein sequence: CASSGLAGDGETQYF.

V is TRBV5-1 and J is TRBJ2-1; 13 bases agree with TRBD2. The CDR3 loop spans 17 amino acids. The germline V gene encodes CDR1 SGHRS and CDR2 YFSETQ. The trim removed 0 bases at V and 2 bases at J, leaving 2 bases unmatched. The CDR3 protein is CASSLGTSGRAYNEQFF. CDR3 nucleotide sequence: TGCGCCAGCAGCTTGGGCACTAGCGGGAGGGCCTACAATGAGCAGTTCTTC.

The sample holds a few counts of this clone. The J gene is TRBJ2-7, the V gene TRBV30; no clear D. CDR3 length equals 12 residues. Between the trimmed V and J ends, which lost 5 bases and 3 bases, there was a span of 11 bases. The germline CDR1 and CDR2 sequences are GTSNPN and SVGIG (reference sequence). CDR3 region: CAWGDTRYEQYF. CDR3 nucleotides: TGTGCCTGGGGTGACACACGCTACGAGCAGTACTTC.

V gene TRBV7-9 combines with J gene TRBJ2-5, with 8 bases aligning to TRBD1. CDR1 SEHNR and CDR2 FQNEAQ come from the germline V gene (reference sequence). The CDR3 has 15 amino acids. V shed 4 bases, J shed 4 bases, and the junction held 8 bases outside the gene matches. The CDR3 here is CASSSGQGGAETQYF. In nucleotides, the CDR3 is TGTGCCAGCAGCTCCGGACAGGGTGGAGCAGAGACCCAGTACTTC.

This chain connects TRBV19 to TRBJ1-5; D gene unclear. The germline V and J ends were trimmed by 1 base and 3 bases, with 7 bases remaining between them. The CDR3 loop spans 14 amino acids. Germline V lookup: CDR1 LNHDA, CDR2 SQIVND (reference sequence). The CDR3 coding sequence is TGTGCCAGTAGTATAGCCGGGTCCAATCAGCCCCAGCATTTT. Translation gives CASSIAGSNQPQHF.

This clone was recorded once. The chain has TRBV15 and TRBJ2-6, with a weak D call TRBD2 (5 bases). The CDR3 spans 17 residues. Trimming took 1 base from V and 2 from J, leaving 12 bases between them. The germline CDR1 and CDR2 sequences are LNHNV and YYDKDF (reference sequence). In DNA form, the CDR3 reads TGTGCCACCAGCAGAGGTTCCGGGGTACCTGGGGCCAACGTCCTGACTTTC. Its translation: CATSRGSGVPGANVLTF.

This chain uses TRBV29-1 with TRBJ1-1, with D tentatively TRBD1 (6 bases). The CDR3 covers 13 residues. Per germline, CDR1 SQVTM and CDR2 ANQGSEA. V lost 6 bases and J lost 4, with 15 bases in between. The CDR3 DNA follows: TGCAGCGTGGGCTGGGGGCGCATCACTGAAGCTTTCTTT. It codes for CSVGWGRITEAFF.

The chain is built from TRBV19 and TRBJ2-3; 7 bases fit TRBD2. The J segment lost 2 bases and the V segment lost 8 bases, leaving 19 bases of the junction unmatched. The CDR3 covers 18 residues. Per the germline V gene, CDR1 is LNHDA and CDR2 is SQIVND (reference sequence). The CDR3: CASGGDSSGGGSTDTQYF. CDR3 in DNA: TGTGCCAGTGGCGGGGATTCTAGCGGTGGCGGGTCCACAGATACGCAGTATTTT.

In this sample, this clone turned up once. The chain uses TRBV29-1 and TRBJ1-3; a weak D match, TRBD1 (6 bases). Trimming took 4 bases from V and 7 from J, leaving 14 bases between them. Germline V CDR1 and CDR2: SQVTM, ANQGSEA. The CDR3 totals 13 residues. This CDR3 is CSVAAGGINTIYF. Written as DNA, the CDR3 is TGCAGCGTTGCTGCTGGGGGCATCAACACCATATATTTT.

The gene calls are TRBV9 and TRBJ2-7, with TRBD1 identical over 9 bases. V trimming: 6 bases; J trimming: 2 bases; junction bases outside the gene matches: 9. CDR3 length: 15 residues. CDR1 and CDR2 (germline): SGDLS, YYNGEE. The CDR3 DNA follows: TGTGCCAGCACCCCCGGGACAGGGATCCCCTACGAGCAGTACTTC. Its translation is CASTPGTGIPYEQYF. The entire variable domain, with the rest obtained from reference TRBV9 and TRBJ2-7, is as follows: DSGVTQTPKHLITATGQRVTLRCSPRSGDLSVYWYQQSLDQGLQFLIQYYNGEERAKGNILERFSAQQFPDLHSELNLSSLELGDSALYFCASTPGTGIPYEQYFGPGTRLTVT.

As DNA, the CDR3 is TGTGCCAGCTCATACCAGGTGCAGTCCGGACAGGGGACAGATACGCAGTATTTT. Its protein product is CASSYQVQSGQGTDTQYF. This sequence joins TRBV18 and TRBJ2-3; TRBD1 aligns across 9 bases. Germline loops: CDR1 KGHSH, CDR2 LQKENI. The V segment lost 5 bases and the J segment 3 bases; nucleotides outside the gene matches: 15. The CDR3 totals 18 residues. The variable domain in full, completed from reference TRBV18 and TRBJ2-3, reads NAGVMQNPRHLVRRRGQEARLRCSPMKGHSHVYWYRQLPEEGLKFMVYLQKENIIDESGMPKERFSAEFPKEGPSILRIQQVVRGDSAAYFCASSYQVQSGQGTDTQYFGPGTRLTVL.

CDR3 sequence: CASSLVRGNTEAFF. DNA for the CDR3: TGTGCCAGCAGCTTAGTTCGCGGAAACACTGAAGCTTTCTTT. The chain recombines TRBV11-3 with TRBJ1-1; no clear D. V lost 1 base and J 2 bases, leaving 8 bases between the germline ends. Germline CDR1 and CDR2: SGHNT and YENEEA. The CDR3 totals 14 residues.

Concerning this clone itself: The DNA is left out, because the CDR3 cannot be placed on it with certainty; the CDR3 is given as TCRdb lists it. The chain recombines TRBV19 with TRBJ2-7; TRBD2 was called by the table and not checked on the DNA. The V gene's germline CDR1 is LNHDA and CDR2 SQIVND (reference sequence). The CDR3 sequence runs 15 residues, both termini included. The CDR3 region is CASTSVASGTYEQYF.

The CDR3 is CASSSGLTGELFF. The DNA for the CDR3 is TGTGCCAGCAGTTCCGGACTGACCGGGGAGCTGTTTTTT. The V and J genes are TRBV28 and TRBJ2-2; a possible D gene is TRBD2 (5 bases). Germline CDR1 and CDR2: MDHEN and SYDVKM. The CDR3 length is 13 residues. V gave up 4 bases and J gave up 5 bases, with 8 bases separating them.

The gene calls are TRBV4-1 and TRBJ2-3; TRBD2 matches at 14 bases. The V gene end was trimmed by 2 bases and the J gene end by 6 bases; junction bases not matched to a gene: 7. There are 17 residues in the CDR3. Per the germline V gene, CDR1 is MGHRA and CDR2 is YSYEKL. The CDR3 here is CASSQIEGLAGDDTQYF. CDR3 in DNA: TGCGCCAGCAGCCAAATAGAGGGACTAGCGGGAGATGATACGCAGTATTTT.

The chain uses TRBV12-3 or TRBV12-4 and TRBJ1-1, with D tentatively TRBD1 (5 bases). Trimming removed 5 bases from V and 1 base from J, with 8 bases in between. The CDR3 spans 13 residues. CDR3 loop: CASSPGGNTEAFF. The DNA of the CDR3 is TGTGCCAGCAGTCCGGGGGGGAACACTGAAGCTTTCTTT.

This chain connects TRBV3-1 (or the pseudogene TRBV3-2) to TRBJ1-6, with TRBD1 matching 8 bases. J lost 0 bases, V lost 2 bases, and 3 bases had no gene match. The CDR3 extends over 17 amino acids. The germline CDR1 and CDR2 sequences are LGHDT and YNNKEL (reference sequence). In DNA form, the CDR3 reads TGTGCCAGCAGCCAACGACAGGGGATCTCCTATAATTCACCCCTCCACTTT. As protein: CASSQRQGISYNSPLHF.